This T cell receptor beta chain derives from a study of blood T cells in healthy people across ages. The overall study: Every two T cells gave about one barcoded beta molecule via template switching. General observations from the study: Higher diversity and more naive CD4+ cells were features of long-lived donors, compared to aged donors.

A sample-barcoded 5' primer and a J-beta primer mix were used in a second PCR of about 6 to 12 cycles. Using its own MiXCR run on the 5' RACE reads, TCRdb lists one record per CDR3 protein. The table includes more than 650,000 distinct CDR3 sequences, 20% to 25% detected once. This clonotype was picked up a small number of times. Its antigen is unknown. This CDR3 has 13 amino acids. The V gene's germline CDR1 is SGHRS and CDR2 YFSETQ. Trimming cost V 5 bases and J 3 bases; bases outside gene matches: 3. The chain has TRBV5-1 and TRBJ2-3, with 7 bases that match TRBD2. The sample taken for sequencing was blood. This receptor was taken from a man in his 70s in good health. DNA for the CDR3: TGCGCCAGCAGAGATAGCGGGACAGATACGCAGTATTTT. Translating it yields CASRDSGTDTQYF.